This is a list of T cell receptor beta chains from one sample in a study of T-cell memory formation after mild COVID-19. Each CDR3 protein gets one entry after TCRdb re-called the 5' RACE reads with MiXCR. The sample lists around 120,000 distinct CDR3 sequences, about a sixth occurring once. What was sequenced was PBMCs or a T cell subset sorted from them (not recorded which). Receptor source: an adult woman who had mild COVID-19 (a few samples of this study predate the infection). Cell type and time point are not known. Both conserved end residues are part of each CDR3. A D gene is named only where the DNA matches it firmly. The size entry is marked missing in some rows and otherwise reads once, few, many or a size class.

CATSGVVGQETQYF TGTGCCACCAGTGGTGTCGTCGGGCAAGAGACCCAGTACTTC TRBJ2-5 NA TRBV24-1 few
CASRATVQETQYF TGTGCCAGCAGGGCCACGGTACAAGAGACCCAGTACTTC TRBJ2-5 NA TRBV12-3/TRBV12-4 few
CASSQRRGTGELFF TGTGCCAGCAGCCAGAGGAGGGGCACCGGGGAGCTGTTTTTT TRBJ2-2 NA TRBV7-3 NA
CASSQGGQGPNEQFF TGTGCCAGCTCACAGGGGGGACAGGGCCCCAATGAGCAGTTCTTC TRBJ2-1 TRBD1 TRBV18 few
CASSPPGLAGHNEQFF TGTGCCAGCAGCCCTCCGGGACTAGCGGGACACAATGAGCAGTTCTTC TRBJ2-1 TRBD2 TRBV11-2 few
CASSLSTAHEQYF TGTGCCAGCAGCCTCTCGACGGCCCACGAGCAGTACTTC TRBJ2-7 NA TRBV7-3 few
CASSVAIENSPLHF TGTGCCAGCAGCGTAGCGATAGAGAATTCACCCCTCCACTTT TRBJ1-6 NA TRBV9 NA
CASCIGTSSTGELFF TGCGCCAGCTGCATCGGGACATCAAGCACCGGGGAGCTGTTTTTT TRBJ2-2 NA TRBV5-1 NA
CASSPGTIEQFF TGTGCCAGCAGCCCCGGGACAATTGAGCAGTTCTTC TRBJ2-1 NA TRBV7-9 NA
CASTIGQGATEAFF TGTGCCAGTACCATCGGACAGGGGGCCACTGAAGCTTTCTTT TRBJ1-1 TRBD1 TRBV19 NA
CASSLDRGPHNEQFF TGCGCCAGCAGCTTAGACCGAGGGCCCCACAATGAGCAGTTCTTC TRBJ2-1 NA TRBV5-1 few
CASSYGQGISNEKLFF TGTGCCAGCAGTTACGGCCAGGGGATTTCTAATGAAAAACTGTTTTTT TRBJ1-4 NA TRBV6-5 NA
CASSQEGEASYEQYF TGTGCCAGCAGCCAAGAAGGAGAGGCCTCCTACGAGCAGTACTTC TRBJ2-7 NA TRBV4-2 few
CASSLAQGQPQHF TGTGCCAGCAGTTTGGCGCAGGGTCAGCCCCAGCATTTT TRBJ1-5 NA TRBV12-3/TRBV12-4 few
CASSFRRTGPYGYTF TGTGCCAGCAGTTTTCGAAGGACAGGGCCCTATGGCTACACCTTC TRBJ1-2 TRBD1 TRBV12-3/TRBV12-4 few
CASSSPGLAGSYEQYF TGTGCCAGCAGCTCACCGGGACTAGCGGGGTCCTACGAGCAGTACTTC TRBJ2-7 TRBD2 TRBV7-9 few
CASSLVSGRAPGELFF TGTGCCAGCAGCTTGGTTAGCGGGAGGGCCCCCGGGGAGCTGTTTTTT TRBJ2-2 TRBD2 TRBV5-4 few
CASSLGEGTYEQYF TGTGCCAGCAGTTTAGGGGAAGGTACCTACGAGCAGTACTTC TRBJ2-7 NA TRBV12-3/TRBV12-4 few
CAISDKGGYEKLFF TGTGCCATCAGTGACAAGGGGGGTTATGAAAAACTGTTTTTT TRBJ1-4 NA TRBV10-3 many
CASIYKPGAEDTQYF TGCGCCAGCATCTACAAACCTGGGGCAGAAGATACGCAGTATTTT TRBJ2-3 NA TRBV5-1 NA
CASSIELATNYEQYF TGTGCCAGTAGTATTGAGCTAGCGACAAACTACGAGCAGTACTTC TRBJ2-7 NA TRBV19 NA
CSVEGLGSTDTQYF TGCAGCGTTGAGGGTTTGGGTAGTACAGATACGCAGTATTTT TRBJ2-3 NA TRBV29-1 NA
CASSPDSRHEQFF TGTGCCAGCAGCCCGGACAGTCGTCATGAGCAGTTCTTC TRBJ2-1 NA TRBV3-1 NA
CSVGRQVARAGADTQYF TGCAGCGTTGGTCGCCAGGTTGCGAGAGCGGGGGCAGATACGCAGTATTTT TRBJ2-3 TRBD2 TRBV29-1 few
CSARAQGLAFSYEQYF TGCAGTGCTAGAGCTCAGGGACTAGCTTTCAGCTACGAGCAGTACTTC TRBJ2-7 TRBD2 TRBV20-1 NA
CASSVGKGPGELFF TGTGCCAGCAGCGTAGGGAAAGGGCCAGGGGAGCTGTTTTTT TRBJ2-2 NA TRBV9 NA
CSVEDLSGRMNEQFF TGCAGCGTTGAAGATCTGTCAGGGAGGATGAATGAGCAGTTCTTC TRBJ2-1 NA TRBV29-1 NA
CATKVGPNTEAFF TGTGCCACTAAGGTGGGGCCGAACACTGAAGCTTTCTTT TRBJ1-1 NA TRBV2 NA
CASISRFKQGPSGPGANVLTF TGTGCCAGCATCTCCCGGTTTAAACAGGGGCCCTCGGGTCCTGGGGCCAACGTCCTGACTTTC TRBJ2-6 TRBD1 TRBV7-9 few
CASSMWANNEKLFF TGTGCCAGTAGTATGTGGGCCAATAATGAAAAACTGTTTTTT TRBJ1-4 NA TRBV19 few
CAGGGDRVSYEQYF TGTGCCGGCGGAGGTGACAGGGTCTCCTACGAGCAGTACTTC TRBJ2-7 TRBD1 TRBV30 NA
CASSQPKGQGYNIQYF TGCGCCAGCAGCCAACCTAAGGGACAGGGTTACAACATTCAGTACTTC TRBJ2-4 TRBD1 TRBV4-1 NA
CAGRQTGANVLTF TGTGCCGGTCGCCAAACTGGGGCCAACGTCCTGACTTTC TRBJ2-6 NA TRBV12-3/TRBV12-4 NA
CASSSGTAGYEQYF TGTGCCAGCAGTTCCGGGACAGCTGGGTACGAGCAGTACTTC TRBJ2-7 TRBD1 TRBV6-5 NA
CASSRNRDSDEQYF TGTGCCAGCAGCCGCAACCGGGACAGTGACGAGCAGTACTTC TRBJ2-7 TRBD1 TRBV14 NA
CASSSDGASTDTQYF TGTGCCAGCAGCTCGGACGGTGCTAGCACAGATACGCAGTATTTT TRBJ2-3 NA TRBV5-4 few
CASSLEQGVTEAFF TGTGCCAGCAGCTTAGAACAGGGGGTAACTGAAGCTTTCTTT TRBJ1-1 TRBD1 TRBV13 NA
CASSPLSDPGNTEAFF TGTGCCAGCTCACCCCTGTCCGACCCTGGGAACACTGAAGCTTTCTTT TRBJ1-1 NA TRBV18 NA
CASSQTGTGAYEQYF TGTGCCAGCAGCCAAACCGGGACAGGGGCCTACGAGCAGTACTTC TRBJ2-7 TRBD1 TRBV3-1 NA
CASSLGAGGYEQYF TGTGCCAGCAGTTTAGGGGCAGGGGGGTACGAGCAGTACTTC TRBJ2-7 NA TRBV27 NA
CASSFGLAEEQYF TGTGCCAGCAGTTTTGGACTAGCGGAGGAGCAGTACTTC TRBJ2-7 TRBD2 TRBV12-3/TRBV12-4 few
CSAREVVLRGYTF TGCAGTGCTAGAGAGGTCGTTCTAAGGGGCTACACCTTC TRBJ1-2 NA TRBV20-1 NA
CASSPRRATGPLDTQYF TGCGCCAGCAGCCCCAGACGTGCGACAGGGCCTCTGGATACGCAGTATTTT TRBJ2-3 TRBD1 TRBV5-1 few
CASSFQASYGYTF TGTGCCAGCAGTTTCCAGGCCAGCTATGGCTACACCTTC TRBJ1-2 NA TRBV12-3/TRBV12-4 NA
CASSLKGGAPDEQFF TGTGCCAGCAGCTTAAAGGGGGGGGCCCCGGATGAGCAGTTCTTC TRBJ2-1 NA TRBV7-3 few
CASFVGREPYNEQFF TGTGCCAGCTTTGTCGGGCGGGAGCCTTACAATGAGCAGTTCTTC TRBJ2-1 TRBD2 TRBV12-3/TRBV12-4 NA
CASSLIMPGGYTF TGTGCCAGCAGCTTGATTATGCCGGGCGGCTACACCTTC TRBJ1-2 NA TRBV5-8 few